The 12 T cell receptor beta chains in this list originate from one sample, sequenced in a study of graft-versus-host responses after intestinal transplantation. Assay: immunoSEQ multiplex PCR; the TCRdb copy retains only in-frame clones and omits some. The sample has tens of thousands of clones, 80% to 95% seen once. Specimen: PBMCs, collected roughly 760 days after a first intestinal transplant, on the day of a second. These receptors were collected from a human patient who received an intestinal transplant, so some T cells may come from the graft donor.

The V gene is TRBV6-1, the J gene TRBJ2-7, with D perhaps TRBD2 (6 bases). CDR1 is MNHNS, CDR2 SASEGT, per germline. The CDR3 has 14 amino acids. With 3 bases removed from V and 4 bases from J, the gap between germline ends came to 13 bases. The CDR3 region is CASSEAQGGYEQYF. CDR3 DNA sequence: TGTGCCAGCAGTGAGGCGCAGGGAGGATACGAGCAGTACTTC.

The CDR3 sequence: CASSPGVGEQFF. CDR3 coding DNA: TGTGCCAGCAGCCCAGGGGTGGGCGAGCAGTTCTTC. J is TRBJ2-1 and V is TRBV27; tentatively, D is TRBD1 (6 bases). Trimming removed 6 bases from V and 10 bases from J, with 13 bases in between. CDR1 is MNHEY, CDR2 SMNVEV, per germline (reference sequence). CDR3 length equals 12 residues.

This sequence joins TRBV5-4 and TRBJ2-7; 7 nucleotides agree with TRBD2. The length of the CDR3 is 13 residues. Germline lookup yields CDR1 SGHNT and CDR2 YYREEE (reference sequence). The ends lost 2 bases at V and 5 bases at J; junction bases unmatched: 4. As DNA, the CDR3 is TGTGCCAGCAGCTTAGGACTAGGTAACGAGCAGTACTTC. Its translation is CASSLGLGNEQYF.

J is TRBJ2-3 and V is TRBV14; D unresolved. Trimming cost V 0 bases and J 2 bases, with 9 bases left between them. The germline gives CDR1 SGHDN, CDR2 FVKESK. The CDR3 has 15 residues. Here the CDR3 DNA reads TGTGCCAGCAGCCAAGAGCTAGGATACACAGATACGCAGTATTTT. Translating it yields CASSQELGYTDTQYF.

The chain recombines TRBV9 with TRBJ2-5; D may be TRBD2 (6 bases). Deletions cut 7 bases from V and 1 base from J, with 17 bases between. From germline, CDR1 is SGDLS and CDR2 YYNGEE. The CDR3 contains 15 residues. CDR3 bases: TGTGCCAGCTCCGGGAGTAGTAGGATCCAAGAGACCCAGTACTTC. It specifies CASSGSSRIQETQYF.

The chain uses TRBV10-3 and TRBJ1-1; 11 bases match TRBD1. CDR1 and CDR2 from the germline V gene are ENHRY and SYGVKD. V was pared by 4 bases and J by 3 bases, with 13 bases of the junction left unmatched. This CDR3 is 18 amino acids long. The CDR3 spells CAISAWPGQGARDTEAFF. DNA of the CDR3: TGTGCCATCAGTGCTTGGCCTGGACAGGGGGCTAGAGACACTGAAGCTTTCTTT.

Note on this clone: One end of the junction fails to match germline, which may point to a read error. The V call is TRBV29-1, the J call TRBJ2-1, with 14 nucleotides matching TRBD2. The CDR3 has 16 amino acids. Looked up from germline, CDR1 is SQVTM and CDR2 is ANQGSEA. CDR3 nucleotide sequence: TGCAGCGTAGAAGGGACTAGCGGGAGATACTACAATGAGCAGTTCTTC. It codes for CSVEGTSGRYYNEQFF.

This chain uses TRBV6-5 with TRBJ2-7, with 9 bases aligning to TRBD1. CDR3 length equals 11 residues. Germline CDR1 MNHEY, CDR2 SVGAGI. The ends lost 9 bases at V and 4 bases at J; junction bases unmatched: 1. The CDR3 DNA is TGTGCCAGTGGGACAGGGTACGAGCAGTACTTC. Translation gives CASGTGYEQYF.

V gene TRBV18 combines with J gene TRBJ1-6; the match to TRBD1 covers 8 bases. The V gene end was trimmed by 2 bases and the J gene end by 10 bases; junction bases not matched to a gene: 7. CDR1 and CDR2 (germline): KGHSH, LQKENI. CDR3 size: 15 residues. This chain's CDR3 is CASSPGGQGRSPLHF. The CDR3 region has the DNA TGTGCCAGCTCACCAGGTGGACAGGGCCGGTCACCCCTCCACTTT. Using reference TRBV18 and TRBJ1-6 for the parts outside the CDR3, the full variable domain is NAGVMQNPRHLVRRRGQEARLRCSPMKGHSHVYWYRQLPEEGLKFMVYLQKENIIDESGMPKERFSAEFPKEGPSILRIQQVVRGDSAAYFCASSPGGQGRSPLHFGNGTRLTVT.

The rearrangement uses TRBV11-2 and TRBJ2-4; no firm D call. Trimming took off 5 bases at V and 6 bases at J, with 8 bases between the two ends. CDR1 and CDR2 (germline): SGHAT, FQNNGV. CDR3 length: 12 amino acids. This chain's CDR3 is CASSPALNIQYF. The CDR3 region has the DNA TGTGCCAGCAGCCCCGCTCTAAACATTCAGTACTTC.

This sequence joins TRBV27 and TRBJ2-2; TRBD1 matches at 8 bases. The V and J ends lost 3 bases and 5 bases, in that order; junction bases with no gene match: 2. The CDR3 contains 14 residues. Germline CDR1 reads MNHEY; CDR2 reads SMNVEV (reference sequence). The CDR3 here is CASSLQGATGELFF. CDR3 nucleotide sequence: TGTGCCAGCAGTTTGCAGGGGGCAACCGGGGAGCTGTTTTTT.

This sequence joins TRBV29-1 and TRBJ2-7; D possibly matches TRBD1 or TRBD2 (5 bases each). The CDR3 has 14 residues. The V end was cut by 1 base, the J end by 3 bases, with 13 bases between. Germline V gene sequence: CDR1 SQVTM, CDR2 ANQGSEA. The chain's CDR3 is CSVEARDGNYEQYF. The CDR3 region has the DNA TGCAGCGTTGAAGCCCGGGACGGCAACTACGAGCAGTACTTC.